Listed below are T cell receptor beta chains from one sample, sequenced in a study of blood T cell repertoires in COVID-19. Sequenced by immunoSEQ multiplex PCR; TCRdb stores in-frame clones only, minus some. Altogether 150,000 to 200,000 clones are present, 75% to 80% being singletons, with the ten largest covering approximately 26%. Sequencing input: peripheral blood. The receptor source for this set is a woman in her seventies with acute or convalescent COVID-19. Each CDR3 is given with its conserved first and last residue. D genes are given only for firm matches. Size values are once, few and many counts, or a class for expanded clones, and some rows have none.

CASSGSLSTDTQYF,TGTGCCAGCAGCGGGAGTTTGAGCACAGATACGCAGTATTTT,once,TRBJ2-3,TRBV9,.
CASSPHRDSGSNEQFF,TGTGCCAGCTCACCCCACCGGGACAGTGGATCCAATGAGCAGTTCTTC,.,TRBJ2-1,TRBV18,TRBD1
CASSSKFLRTSPKYYNEQFF,TGTGCCAGCAGTTCAAAGTTCTTACGGACTAGCCCCAAATACTACAATGAGCAGTTCTTC,.,TRBJ2-1,TRBV28,TRBD2
CASSTGLSGYTF,TGTGCCAGTAGCACAGGGTTGAGCGGCTACACCTTC,.,TRBJ1-2,TRBV19,.
CASSDSSGNYEQYF,TGTGCCAGCAGTGACTCTAGCGGAAACTACGAGCAGTACTTC,.,TRBJ2-7,TRBV6-4,.
CASSLNPVRVTDTQYF,TGTGCCAGCAGCTTGAACCCCGTCAGGGTCACAGATACGCAGTATTTT,few,TRBJ2-3,TRBV7-3,.
CASSFENREAYNSPLHF,TGTGCCAGCAGCTTCGAAAACAGGGAAGCCTATAATTCACCCCTCCACTTT,.,TRBJ1-6,TRBV11-2,.
CASSHAGTSTSYEQYF,TGTGCCAGCAGCCACGCCGGGACTAGTACCTCCTACGAGCAGTACTTC,.,TRBJ2-7,TRBV4-2,TRBD2
CASSPTGGDNEQFF,TGTGCCAGCTCACCTACAGGGGGGGACAATGAGCAGTTCTTC,.,TRBJ2-1,TRBV18,.
CASSLAADSTDTQYF,TGCGCCAGCAGCTTGGCCGCAGACTCCACAGATACGCAGTATTTT,few,TRBJ2-3,TRBV5-1,.
CASSQVGGNSPLHF,TGTGCCAGCAGCCAAGTTGGGGGGAATTCACCCCTCCACTTT,.,TRBJ1-6,TRBV14,.
CASSELGGDFLFGYTF,TGTGCCAGCAGTGAGTTAGGGGGCGATTTCCTTTTTGGCTACACCTTC,.,TRBJ1-2,TRBV6-1,TRBD1
CAWSLGGVPAEYGYTF,TGTGCCTGGAGCCTGGGAGGGGTTCCCGCCGAATATGGCTACACCTTC,.,TRBJ1-2,TRBV30,.
CASSLSLTAGTGSTDEKLFF,TGTGCCAGCTCACTTAGTTTAACAGCCGGGACAGGGAGCACGGATGAAAAACTGTTTTTT,.,TRBJ1-4,TRBV18,TRBD1
CASSKTSGYNEQFF,TGTGCCAGTAGTAAAACTAGCGGCTACAATGAGCAGTTCTTC,.,TRBJ2-1,TRBV19,TRBD2
CSVSRGYEQYF,TGCAGCGTGAGCAGGGGCTACGAGCAGTACTTC,.,TRBJ2-7,TRBV29-1,.
CASSFGDMNTEAFF,TGCGCCAGCAGCTTTGGGGACATGAACACTGAAGCTTTCTTT,.,TRBJ1-1,TRBV5-1,.
CASSPREGPANEKLFF,TGTGCCAGCAGCCCGAGGGAGGGACCTGCTAATGAAAAACTGTTTTTT,.,TRBJ1-4,TRBV5-5,.
CASSYLAGVSEQFF,TGTGCCAGTAGTTATCTAGCGGGAGTTAGTGAGCAGTTCTTC,.,TRBJ2-1,TRBV19,TRBD2
CASSVGPGNLNTEAFF,TGTGCCAGCAGCGTAGGACCAGGGAACTTGAACACTGAAGCTTTCTTT,once,TRBJ1-1,TRBV9,.
CASSVASSYTF,TGTGCCAGCAGCGTAGCAAGCAGCTACACCTTC,.,TRBJ1-2,TRBV9,.
CASSLRTREAYEQYF,TGTGCCAGCAGCCTGAGGACTAGAGAAGCCTACGAGCAGTACTTC,.,TRBJ2-7,TRBV4-2,TRBD2
CASSLPSTDTQYF,TGTGCCAGCAGTTTACCCTCCACAGATACGCAGTATTTT,.,TRBJ2-3,TRBV28,.
CASSVVRSEQFF,TGTGCCAGCAGCGTAGTGAGGTCTGAGCAGTTCTTC,.,TRBJ2-1,TRBV9,.
CASSPGLAGAYGNEQFF,TGTGCCAGCAGTCCGGGACTAGCGGGAGCGTACGGCAATGAGCAGTTCTTC,.,TRBJ2-1,TRBV6-4,TRBD2
CASTEGTGANEKLFF,TGTGCCAGTACAGAAGGGACAGGGGCCAATGAAAAACTGTTTTTT,.,TRBJ1-4,TRBV19,TRBD1
CASSQREPYEQYF,TGTGCCAGCTCACAGCGGGAGCCCTACGAGCAGTACTTC,.,TRBJ2-7,TRBV18,TRBD2
CASTTAWGRETQYF,TGTGCCAGCACGACAGCCTGGGGAAGGGAGACCCAGTACTTC,.,TRBJ2-5,TRBV2,.
CSASSRNYGYTF,TGCAGTGCTAGTTCTCGGAACTATGGCTACACCTTC,.,TRBJ1-2,TRBV20-1,.
CASSQSYEQYF,TGTGCCAGCAGTCAGTCCTACGAGCAGTACTTC,few,TRBJ2-7,TRBV27,.
CASSISAGENGELFF,TGTGCCAGTAGTATCAGCGCAGGGGAGAACGGGGAGCTGTTTTTT,.,TRBJ2-2,TRBV19,.
CAWSVRFGEGVISGELFF,TGTGCCTGGAGTGTAAGATTCGGGGAGGGCGTGATATCCGGGGAGCTGTTTTTT,.,TRBJ2-2,TRBV30,TRBD2
CASSIVGGSGANVLTF,TGTGCCAGCAGCATAGTAGGGGGTTCAGGGGCCAACGTCCTGACTTTC,.,TRBJ2-6,TRBV7-9,.
CASSSLGQTGELFF,TGCGCCAGCAGCTCTCTAGGACAAACCGGGGAGCTGTTTTTT,.,TRBJ2-2,TRBV5-1,.
CSVERLNTEAFF,TGCAGCGTTGAACGGTTGAACACTGAAGCTTTCTTT,once,TRBJ1-1,TRBV29-1,.
CASSHRDIHNEQFF,TGCGCCAGCAGCCACCGGGACATACACAATGAGCAGTTCTTC,.,TRBJ2-1,TRBV5-1,.
CASSRDRRAHYGYTF,TGTGCCAGCAGCCGTGACAGAAGAGCCCACTATGGCTACACCTTC,.,TRBJ1-2,TRBV2,.
CATSDPSGSGYEQYF,TGTGCCACCAGTGACCCTAGCGGGAGCGGCTACGAGCAGTACTTC,.,TRBJ2-7,TRBV24-1,TRBD2
CASSPDYGGRESYNEQFF,TGTGCCAGCAGCCCCGATTACGGAGGCCGGGAATCCTACAATGAGCAGTTCTTC,few,TRBJ2-1,TRBV7-9,.
CASSFLSSGSGRNEQFF,TGTGCCAGCAGTTTTCTGTCTAGCGGGAGTGGGCGGAATGAGCAGTTCTTC,.,TRBJ2-1,TRBV27,TRBD2
CATSSNRGSVNTEAFF,TGTGCCACCAGCAGCAACAGGGGGTCCGTGAACACTGAAGCTTTCTTT,once,TRBJ1-1,TRBV15,TRBD1
CAWSLEEGAVGKLFF,TGTGCCTGGAGTTTAGAGGAGGGGGCAGTGGGAAAACTGTTTTTT,.,TRBJ1-4,TRBV30,TRBD1
CASSGRSANTGELFF,TGTGCCAGCAGTGGAAGGAGCGCGAACACCGGGGAGCTGTTTTTT,.,TRBJ2-2,TRBV2,.
CASSSRTGQGGYTGELFF,TGTGCCAGCAGTTCTAGGACAGGGCAGGGGGGTTACACCGGGGAGCTGTTTTTT,.,TRBJ2-2,TRBV27,TRBD1
CASSASASTGVFF,TGTGCCAGCAGCGCTAGCGCCAGCACCGGGGTGTTCTTC,once,TRBJ2-1,TRBV12-3/TRBV12-4,.
CATVTGQGTDTQYF,TGTGCCACTGTCACCGGACAGGGCACAGATACGCAGTATTTT,.,TRBJ2-3,TRBV28,TRBD1
CASSLAGGPYEQYF,TGTGCCAGCAGCTTAGCGGGAGGGCCATACGAGCAGTACTTC,once,TRBJ2-7,TRBV7-8,TRBD2